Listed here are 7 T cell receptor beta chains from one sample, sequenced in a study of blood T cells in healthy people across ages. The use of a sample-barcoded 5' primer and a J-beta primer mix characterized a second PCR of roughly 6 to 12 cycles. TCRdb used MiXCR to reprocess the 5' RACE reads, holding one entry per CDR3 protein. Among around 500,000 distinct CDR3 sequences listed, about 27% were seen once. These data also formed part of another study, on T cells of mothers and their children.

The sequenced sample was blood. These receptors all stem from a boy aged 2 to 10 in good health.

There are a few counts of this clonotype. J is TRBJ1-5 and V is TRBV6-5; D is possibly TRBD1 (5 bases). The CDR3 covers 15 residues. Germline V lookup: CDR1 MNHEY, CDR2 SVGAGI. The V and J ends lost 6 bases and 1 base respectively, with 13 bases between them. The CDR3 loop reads CASSFRGESNQPQHF. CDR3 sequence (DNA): TGTGCCAGCAGCTTTCGGGGGGAGAGCAATCAGCCCCAGCATTTT.

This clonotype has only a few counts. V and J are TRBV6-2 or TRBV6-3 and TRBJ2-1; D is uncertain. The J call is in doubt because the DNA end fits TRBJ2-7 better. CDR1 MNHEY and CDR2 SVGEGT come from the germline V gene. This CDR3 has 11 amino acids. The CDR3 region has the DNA TGTGCCAGCAGAAAAGGGCGCGAGCAGTACTTC. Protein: CASRKGREQYF.

The CDR3 nucleotides are TGTGCCAGCAGCCAAGGAGGCGGCGCAGGGGGAGAGCAGTACTTC. It specifies CASSQGGGAGGEQYF. The rearrangement joins TRBV3-1 to TRBJ2-7; 7 bases fit TRBD1. The CDR3 has 15 amino acids. With 1 base clipped from V and 7 bases from J, the junction kept 10 bases outside the gene matches. Germline CDR1 LGHDT, CDR2 YNNKEL (reference sequence).

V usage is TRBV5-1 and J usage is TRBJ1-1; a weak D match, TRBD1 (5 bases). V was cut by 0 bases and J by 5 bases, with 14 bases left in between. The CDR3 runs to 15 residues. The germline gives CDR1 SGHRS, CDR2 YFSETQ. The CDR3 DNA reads TGCGCCAGCAGCTTGGTGGCCTCGGGGGGAACTGAAGCTTTCTTT. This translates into CASSLVASGGTEAFF.

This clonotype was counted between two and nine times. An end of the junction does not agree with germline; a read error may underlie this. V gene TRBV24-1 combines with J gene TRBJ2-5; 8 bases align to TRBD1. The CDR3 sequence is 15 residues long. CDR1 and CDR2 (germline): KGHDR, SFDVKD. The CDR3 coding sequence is TGTGCCACCAGTGATCACCGGGACAGGAGAGAGACCCTGTACTTC. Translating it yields CATSDHRDRRETLYF.

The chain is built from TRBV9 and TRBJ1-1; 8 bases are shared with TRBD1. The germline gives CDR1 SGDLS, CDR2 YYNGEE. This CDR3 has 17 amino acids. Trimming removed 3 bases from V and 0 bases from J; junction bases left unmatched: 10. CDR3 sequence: CASSGTDRAIMNTEAFF. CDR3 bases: TGTGCCAGCAGCGGGACGGACAGGGCCATCATGAACACTGAAGCTTTCTTT. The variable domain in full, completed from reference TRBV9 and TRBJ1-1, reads DSGVTQTPKHLITATGQRVTLRCSPRSGDLSVYWYQQSLDQGLQFLIQYYNGEERAKGNILERFSAQQFPDLHSELNLSSLELGDSALYFCASSGTDRAIMNTEAFFGQGTRLTVV.

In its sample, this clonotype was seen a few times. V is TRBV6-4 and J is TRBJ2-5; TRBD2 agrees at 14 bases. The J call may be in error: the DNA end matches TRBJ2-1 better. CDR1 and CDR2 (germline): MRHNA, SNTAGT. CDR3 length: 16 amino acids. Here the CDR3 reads CASSAGLAGGYNEQFF. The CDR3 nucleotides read TGTGCCAGCAGTGCCGGACTAGCGGGGGGCTACAATGAGCAGTTCTTC.